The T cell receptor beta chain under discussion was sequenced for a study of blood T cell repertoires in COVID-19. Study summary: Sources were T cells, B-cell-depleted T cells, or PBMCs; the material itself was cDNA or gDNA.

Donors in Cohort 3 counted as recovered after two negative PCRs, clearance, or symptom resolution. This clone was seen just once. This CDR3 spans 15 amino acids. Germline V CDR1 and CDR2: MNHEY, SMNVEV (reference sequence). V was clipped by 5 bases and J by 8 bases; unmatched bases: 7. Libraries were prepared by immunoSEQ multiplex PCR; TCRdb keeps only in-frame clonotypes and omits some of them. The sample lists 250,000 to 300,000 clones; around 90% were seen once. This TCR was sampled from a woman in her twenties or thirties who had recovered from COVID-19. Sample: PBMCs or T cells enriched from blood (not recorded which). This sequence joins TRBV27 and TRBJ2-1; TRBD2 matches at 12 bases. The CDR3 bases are TGTGCCAGCAGTCGACGGACTAGCGGGATCCATGAGCAGTTCTTC. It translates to CASSRRTSGIHEQFF.